This TCR beta chain was sequenced in a study of OX40 agonist ivuxolimab in advanced cancers. Across the whole study: Of mixed ages from about 23 to 85 and averaging roughly 60 years, the group was about 80% male.

This clone has a single count. The data were produced by immunoSEQ multiplex PCR, yet TCRdb's version contains in-frame clones alone and is incomplete. This sample yields under 150,000 clones, of which over 75% are seen a single time; 0.55% belongs to the top ten. Per the germline V gene, CDR1 is SEHNR and CDR2 is FQNEAQ (reference sequence). Trimming removed 4 bases from V and 0 bases from J, with 12 bases in between. The length of the CDR3 is 15 residues. The sequence was obtained from an adult with an advanced solid tumor such as melanoma, head and neck, liver or kidney cancer. The sequenced sample was CD4+ or CD8+ T cells sorted from blood, obtained in a trial of the OX40 agonist ivuxolimab. V gene TRBV7-9 combines with J gene TRBJ1-1, with D maybe TRBD1 (5 bases). The CDR3 nucleotides are TGTGCCAGCAGCTCACGGGCAGGGTTGAACACTGAAGCTTTCTTT. The encoded protein is CASSSRAGLNTEAFF.